The source of this T cell receptor (beta chain) is a study of blood T cell repertoires in COVID-19. In the source study's methods: It was from reference gene primer amplification that nucleated cell counts were estimated. Only in-frame clones appear in the TCRdb table, and some are missing; sequencing was by immunoSEQ multiplex PCR. That table is the source of V, J and clone size, and D and trimming were worked out from the DNA. This table has about 480,000 clones, about 88% appearing once. The CDR3 has 15 amino acids. V lost 5 bases, J lost 1 base, and 12 bases lay in between. The germline V gene encodes CDR1 MNHNY and CDR2 SVGAGI (reference sequence). The Seattle patients joined while their infection was active and were tracked longitudinally afterward.

This TCR came from a man younger than 30 with COVID-19, enrolled during active disease. The material sequenced was peripheral blood. V and J are TRBV6-6 and TRBJ1-5; possibly TRBD1 for D (6 bases). The CDR3 nucleotides are TGTGCCAGCAGTCACTTCACAGGGAGCAATCAGCCCCAGCATTTT. It specifies CASSHFTGSNQPQHF.